A selection of T cell receptor beta chains follows, all from one sample in a study of T cell responses to AZD1222 COVID-19 vaccine. The data were produced by immunoSEQ multiplex PCR, yet TCRdb's version contains in-frame clones alone and is incomplete. Among around 100,000 clones listed, 89% were seen once. The sample was peripheral blood, taken on day 0 of AZD1222 vaccination. The origin of the receptors is an adult in good health. The CDR3 runs from the conserved cysteine through the conserved F or W. The D gene is left open where the match is weak. For some rows the clone size is stated as once, few or many, or as a class when expanded; others skip it.

size: .
D: TRBD2
V: TRBV10-1
J: TRBJ2-3
CDR3: CASSDPGGVSSTDTQYF
DNA: TGCGCCAGCAGTGACCCCGGGGGGGTGTCTAGCACAGATACGCAGTATTTT

size: once
D: TRBD1
V: TRBV2
J: TRBJ1-1
CDR3: CASSSNRDRMNTEAFF
DNA: TGTGCCAGCAGTTCCAACCGGGACAGGATGAACACTGAAGCTTTCTTT

size: .
D: TRBD1
V: TRBV11-2
J: TRBJ1-1
CDR3: CASSLTGGNTEAFF
DNA: TGTGCCAGCAGCTTAACAGGGGGAAATACTGAAGCTTTCTTT

size: .
D: .
V: TRBV2
J: TRBJ2-7
CDR3: CASSDRGLHEQYF
DNA: TGTGCCAGCAGTGACAGGGGCCTCCACGAGCAGTACTTC

size: .
D: .
V: TRBV9
J: TRBJ1-4
CDR3: CASSAGGGGNEKLFF
DNA: TGTGCCAGCAGCGCCGGCGGAGGGGGGAATGAAAAACTGTTTTTT

size: .
D: .
V: TRBV4-1
J: TRBJ2-3
CDR3: CASSQEPNTGWVDTQYF
DNA: TGCGCCAGCAGCCAAGAACCTAACACAGGGTGGGTAGATACGCAGTATTTT

size: .
D: .
V: TRBV27
J: TRBJ1-5
CDR3: CASSFWGGDQPQHF
DNA: TGTGCCAGCAGTTTTTGGGGGGGGGATCAGCCCCAGCATTTT

size: .
D: .
V: TRBV7-3
J: TRBJ1-2
CDR3: CASSPPGRIGYTF
DNA: TGTGCCAGCAGCCCCCCCGGGAGAATAGGCTACACCTTC

size: .
D: .
V: TRBV5-1
J: TRBJ1-2
CDR3: CASSLEDGLYGYTF
DNA: TGCGCCAGCAGCCTAGAGGACGGTCTCTATGGCTACACCTTC

size: .
D: .
V: TRBV6-5
J: TRBJ2-7
CDR3: CASSYGHRYEQYF
DNA: TGTGCCAGCAGTTACGGGCATCGGTACGAGCAGTACTTC

size: .
D: .
V: TRBV18
J: TRBJ2-3
CDR3: CASSPDYQLTDTQYF
DNA: TGTGCCAGCTCACCCGACTACCAACTCACAGATACGCAGTATTTT

size: .
D: .
V: TRBV6-1
J: TRBJ1-2
CDR3: CASSESWGARGYTF
DNA: TGTGCCAGCAGTGAAAGCTGGGGGGCGCGGGGCTACACCTTC

size: .
D: .
V: TRBV4-1
J: TRBJ1-4
CDR3: CASSQVSGTNEKLFF
DNA: TGCGCCAGCAGCCAAGTGTCAGGGACTAATGAAAAACTGTTTTTT

size: .
D: .
V: TRBV20-1
J: TRBJ1-5
CDR3: CSAARGQPQHF
DNA: TGCAGTGCTGCCCGAGGTCAGCCCCAGCATTTT

size: once
D: .
V: TRBV2
J: TRBJ1-6
CDR3: CASSRGPPDSYNSPLHF
DNA: TGTGCCAGCAGCCGAGGACCCCCGGACTCCTATAATTCACCCCTCCACTTT

size: once
D: TRBD1
V: TRBV6-1
J: TRBJ1-5
CDR3: CASSERQGGQPQHF
DNA: TGTGCCAGCAGTGAAAGACAGGGCGGACAGCCCCAGCATTTT

size: once
D: .
V: TRBV5-1
J: TRBJ2-2
CDR3: CASNPDRNTGELFF
DNA: TGCGCCAGCAACCCGGACAGGAACACCGGGGAGCTGTTTTTT

size: .
D: TRBD1
V: TRBV7-3
J: TRBJ1-5
CDR3: CASSLIPGNSRKQGYSNQPQHF
DNA: TGTGCCAGCAGCTTAATTCCCGGTAATTCCCGTAAACAGGGGTATAGCAATCAGCCCCAGCATTTT

size: .
D: .
V: TRBV6-5
J: TRBJ2-2
CDR3: CASSPDSQNTGELFF
DNA: TGTGCCAGCAGCCCGGACAGCCAGAACACCGGGGAGCTGTTTTTT

size: .
D: .
V: TRBV19
J: TRBJ1-5
CDR3: CASTKTGSLNQPQHF
DNA: TGTGCCAGTACCAAAACAGGGAGCCTCAATCAGCCCCAGCATTTT

size: .
D: .
V: TRBV2
J: TRBJ2-7
CDR3: CASSEALRLGETYEQYF
DNA: TGTGCCAGCAGTGAAGCGCTTCGATTGGGGGAGACCTACGAGCAGTACTTC

size: few
D: TRBD1
V: TRBV18
J: TRBJ2-6
CDR3: CASSPRTGGLAGANVLTF
DNA: TGTGCCAGCTCACCACGAACAGGGGGCTTAGCTGGGGCCAACGTCCTGACTTTC